This T cell receptor beta chain is drawn from a study of identical twins. Germline-derived CDR1 and CDR2 are SGHRS and YFSETQ. V lost 2 bases and J lost 0, with 11 bases in between. The length of the CDR3 is 16 residues. Unique molecular identifiers were present on the cDNA, and a universal primer site came from template switching. TCRdb itself ran the 5' RACE reads through MiXCR, one entry per CDR3 protein. The table includes about 1.7 million distinct CDR3 sequences, around 29% detected once. This chain links TRBV5-1 with TRBJ1-4, with D perhaps matching TRBD1 (6 bases). Specimen: cord blood. The clonotype was recovered from a newborn girl in good health. CDR3 sequence (DNA): TGCGCCAGCAGCTTTGCGGGGGCTGCAACTAATGAAAAACTGTTTTTT. It translates to CASSFAGAATNEKLFF. Based on the CDR3 plus reference TRBV5-1 and TRBJ1-4, the full variable domain is KAGVTQTPRYLIKTRGQQVTLSCSPISGHRSVSWYQQTPGQGLQFLFEYFSETQRNKGNFPGRFSGRQFSNSRSEMNVSTLELGDSALYLCASSFAGAATNEKLFFGSGTQLSVL.